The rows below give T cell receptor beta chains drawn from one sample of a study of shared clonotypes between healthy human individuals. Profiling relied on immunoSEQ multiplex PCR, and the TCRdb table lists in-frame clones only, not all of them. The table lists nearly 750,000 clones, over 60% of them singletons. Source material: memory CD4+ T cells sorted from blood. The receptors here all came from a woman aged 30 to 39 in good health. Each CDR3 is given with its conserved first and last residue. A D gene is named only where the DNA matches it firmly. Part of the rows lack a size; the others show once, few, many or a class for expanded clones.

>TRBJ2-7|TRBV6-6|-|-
CASSYRQPGPYEQYF
TGTGCCAGCAGTTACCGACAGCCGGGGCCCTACGAGCAGTACTTC
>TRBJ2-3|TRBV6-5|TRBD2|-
CASRRDYQITDTQYF
TGTGCCAGCAGAAGGGACTACCAAATCACAGATACGCAGTATTTT
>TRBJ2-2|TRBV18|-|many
CASSRVDGELFF
TGTGCCAGCTCACGGGTAGACGGGGAGCTGTTTTTT
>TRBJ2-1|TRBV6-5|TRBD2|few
CASSYPRTSGNNEQFF
TGTGCCAGCAGTTACCCCAGGACTAGCGGGAACAATGAGCAGTTCTTC
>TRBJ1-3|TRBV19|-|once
CASSMDSGNTIYF
TGTGCCAGCTCAATGGACTCTGGAAACACCATATATTTT
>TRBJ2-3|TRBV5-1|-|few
CASSLGGTRTDTQYF
TGCGCCAGCAGCTTGGGGGGGACTCGCACAGATACGCAGTATTTT
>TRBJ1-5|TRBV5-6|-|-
CASSWGVGGNQPQHF
TGTGCCAGCAGCTGGGGAGTCGGCGGCAATCAGCCCCAGCATTTT
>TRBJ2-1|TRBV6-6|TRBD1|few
CASSWTRQGRQFF
TGTGCCAGCAGTTGGACCAGACAGGGCCGGCAGTTCTTC
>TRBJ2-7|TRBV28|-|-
CASSGRDPRQYEQYF
TGTGCCAGCAGTGGCCGGGACCCCCGCCAGTACGAGCAGTACTTC
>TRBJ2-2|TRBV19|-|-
CASRRGSTDTGELFF
TGTGCCAGCAGAAGGGGAAGTACTGACACCGGGGAGCTGTTTTTT
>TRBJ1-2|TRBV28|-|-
CASSFRDYGYTF
TGTGCCAGCAGTTTTAGAGACTATGGCTACACCTTC
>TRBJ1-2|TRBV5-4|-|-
CASSPGPNEGYGYTF
TGTGCCAGCAGCCCTGGGCCCAACGAGGGCTATGGCTACACCTTC
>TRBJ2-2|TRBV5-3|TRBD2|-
CARSLRLGRLAGPNTGELFF
TGTGCCAGAAGCTTGAGGCTAGGGCGACTAGCGGGGCCGAACACCGGGGAGCTGTTTTTT
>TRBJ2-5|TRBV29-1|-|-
CSGRGGQETQYF
TGCAGCGGACGGGGTGGCCAGGAGACCCAGTACTTC
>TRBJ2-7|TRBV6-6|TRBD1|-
CALLGQVSYEQYF
TGTGCCTTATTAGGACAGGTCTCCTACGAGCAGTACTTC
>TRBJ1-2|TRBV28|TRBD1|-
CASSRQGVGYGYTF
TGTGCCAGCAGCCGACAGGGGGTTGGCTATGGCTACACCTTC
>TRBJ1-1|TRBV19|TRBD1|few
CASTRLGGRDTEAFF
TGTGCCAGTACCCGATTAGGGGGCAGGGACACTGAAGCTTTCTTT
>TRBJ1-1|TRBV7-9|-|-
CASSLVPERDEAFF
TGTGCCAGCAGCTTAGTTCCCGAAAGGGATGAAGCTTTCTTT
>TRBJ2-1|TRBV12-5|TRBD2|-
CASGLVLGLAGKGAYNEQFF
TGTGCTAGTGGTTTGGTACTGGGACTAGCGGGCAAGGGGGCCTACAATGAGCAGTTCTTC
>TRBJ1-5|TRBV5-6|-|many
CASSLGQGLPYSNQPQHF
TGTGCCAGCAGCTTGGGGCAGGGGTTACCGTATAGCAATCAGCCCCAGCATTTT
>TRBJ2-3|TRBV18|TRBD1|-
CASSPRSDRGAATQYF
TGTGCCAGCTCACCCCGCTCAGACAGGGGAGCGGCTACGCAGTATTTT
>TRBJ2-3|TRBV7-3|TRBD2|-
CASSYSSGSTDTQYF
TGTGCCAGCAGCTATTCTAGCGGGAGCACAGATACGCAGTATTTT
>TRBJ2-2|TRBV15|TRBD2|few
CATSGLLAGAVDGELFF
TGTGCCACCAGCGGATTACTAGCGGGAGCGGTGGACGGGGAGCTGTTTTTT
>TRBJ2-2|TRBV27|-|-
CASRGPRSPTGELFF
TGTGCCAGCAGGGGACCCAGATCCCCGACCGGGGAGCTGTTTTTT
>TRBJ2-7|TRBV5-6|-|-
CASSGGPGYEQYF
TGTGCCAGCAGCGGGGGCCCGGGCTACGAGCAGTACTTC
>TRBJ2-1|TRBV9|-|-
CASSGPGAGEFF
TGTGCCAGCAGCGGTCCAGGGGCGGGAGAGTTCTTC
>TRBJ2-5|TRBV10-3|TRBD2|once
CAISWEASGRAGETQYF
TGTGCCATCAGCTGGGAGGCTAGCGGGAGGGCCGGGGAGACCCAGTACTTC
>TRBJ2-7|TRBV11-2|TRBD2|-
CASSTRTSGKSEQYF
TGTGCCAGCAGCACTAGGACTAGCGGTAAATCAGAGCAGTACTTC
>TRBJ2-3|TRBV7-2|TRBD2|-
CASSPRLAGGYYTQYF
TGTGCCAGCAGCCCAAGACTAGCGGGAGGATATTATACGCAGTATTTT
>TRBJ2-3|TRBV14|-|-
CASSLDRRGDTQYF
TGTGCCAGCAGCCTTGATAGAAGGGGAGATACGCAGTATTTT
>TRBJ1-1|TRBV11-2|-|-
CASSLTKLGTEAFF
TGTGCCAGCAGCTTAACAAAGCTCGGGACTGAAGCTTTCTTT
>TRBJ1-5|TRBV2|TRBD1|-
CASSPRTGVNQPQHF
TGTGCCAGCAGTCCTAGGACAGGGGTCAATCAGCCCCAGCATTTT
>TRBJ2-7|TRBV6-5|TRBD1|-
CASSYLTGGEGREQYF
TGTGCCAGCAGTTACCTCACAGGGGGCGAGGGGCGGGAGCAGTACTTC
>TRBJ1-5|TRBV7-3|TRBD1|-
CASSTRDRGIVSNQPQHF
TGTGCCAGCAGCACCCGGGACAGGGGGATTGTTAGCAATCAGCCCCAGCATTTT
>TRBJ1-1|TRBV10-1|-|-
CASSESNGGVAFF
TGCGCCAGCAGTGAGTCGAATGGGGGAGTAGCTTTCTTT
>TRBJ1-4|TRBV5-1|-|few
CASSVTAATNEKLFF
TGCGCCAGCAGCGTTACAGCCGCAACTAATGAAAAACTGTTTTTT
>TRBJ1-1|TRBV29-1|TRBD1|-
CSVRMTGGSLGTEAFF
TGCAGCGTTCGGATGACAGGGGGAAGCCTGGGCACTGAAGCTTTCTTT
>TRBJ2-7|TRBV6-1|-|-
CASMGGGWPYEQYF
TGTGCCAGCATGGGCGGAGGGTGGCCCTACGAGCAGTACTTC
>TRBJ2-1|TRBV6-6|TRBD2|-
CASTIAGGNEQFF
TGTGCCAGCACGATAGCGGGGGGCAATGAGCAGTTCTTC
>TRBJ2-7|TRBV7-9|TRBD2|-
CASSLSGREFDEQYF
TGTGCCAGCAGCTTAAGTGGGCGGGAGTTTGACGAGCAGTACTTC
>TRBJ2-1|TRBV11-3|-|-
CASSLYRDDEQFF
TGTGCCAGCAGCTTATACAGGGACGATGAGCAGTTCTTC
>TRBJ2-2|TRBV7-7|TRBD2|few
CASSPSEGLAGELFF
TGTGCCAGCAGCCCCTCGGAGGGACTAGCGGGGGAGCTGTTTTTT
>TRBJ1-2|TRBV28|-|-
CASSFPGRDYGYTF
TGTGCCAGCAGTTTCCCAGGCCGGGACTATGGCTACACCTTC
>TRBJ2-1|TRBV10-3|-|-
CAISETANEQFF
TGTGCCATCAGTGAGACAGCAAATGAGCAGTTCTTC
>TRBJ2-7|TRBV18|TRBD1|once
CASSPLSGTGSYEQYF
TGTGCCAGCTCACCACTATCCGGGACAGGCTCCTACGAGCAGTACTTC